This entry is about one TCR beta chain. Its specificity is not known. PCR involved 60 Vbeta and 13 Jbeta primers. TCRdb keeps only in-frame clones here, not all; method: immunoSEQ multiplex PCR. The sample lists roughly 110,000 clones, around 69% occurring once. These data are taken from a study of cytomegalovirus exposure and HLA in healthy donors. Study findings and constraints: Among the sequence variants, a highly shared cluster was likely an artifact of sequencing. Most of the CMV-associated TCR beta chains (in a later analysis) appeared to be HLA-restricted.

The TCR originated in a man in his late teens or twenties in good health and CMV-seronegative. Sequencing used PBMCs.

CDR3 protein: CASSGTTTGPQHF. In DNA, the CDR3 is TGTGCCAGTAGTGGGACTACAACGGGGCCCCAGCATTTT. The chain combines TRBV19 with TRBJ1-5, with a tentative D call TRBD1 (5 bases). CDR1 LNHDA and CDR2 SQIVND come from the germline V gene (reference sequence). Trimming stripped 5 bases from V and 9 bases from J, with 14 bases between. The CDR3 loop spans 13 amino acids.